One sample yielded the 24 T cell receptor beta chains listed below, sequenced in a study of T-cell reconstitution after alpha-beta-depleted transplantation in children. Using unique molecular identifiers, the investigators prepared the TCRbeta library. In TCRdb, the PCR reads were re-called with MiXCR into one record per CDR3 protein. Of about 420,000 distinct CDR3 sequences in the sample, around 9.9% are singletons; the top ten hold approximately 5%. The sample here was PBMCs from the stem cell graft donor, taken from the stem cell graft. These TCRs come from a human donor who donated a stem cell graft to a child with acute myeloid leukemia.

This clonotype was seen a few times. The chain links TRBV6-1 to TRBJ2-7; D is possibly TRBD1 (5 bases). There are 14 residues in the CDR3. Trimming stripped 1 base from V and 0 bases from J, with 7 bases between. CDR1 and CDR2 (germline): MNHNS, SASEGT. The CDR3 here is CASSEGTHSYEQYF. The CDR3 DNA follows: TGTGCCAGCAGTGAAGGGACACACTCCTACGAGCAGTACTTC.

This clonotype was seen a few times. The chain couples TRBV5-1 to TRBJ2-3, with TRBD1 matching 9 bases. The CDR3 has 17 residues. Germline loops: CDR1 SGHRS, CDR2 YFSETQ. Trimming cost V 6 bases and J 5 bases; bases outside gene matches: 16. The CDR3 DNA sequence: TGCGCCAGCACCGAAGTACTTGGACAGGGGCCGGGAGATACGCAGTATTTT. It translates to CASTEVLGQGPGDTQYF.

The chain is built from TRBV7-3 and TRBJ1-4, with D unresolved. The CDR3 contains 14 residues. Germline values: CDR1 SGHTA, CDR2 FQGTGA. Trimming stripped 2 bases from V and 8 bases from J, with 12 bases between. CDR3 loop: CASSLGGIGEKLFF. CDR3 nucleotides: TGTGCCAGCAGCTTAGGAGGGATCGGAGAAAAACTGTTTTTT.

This clonotype was observed a few times. V is TRBV5-1 and J is TRBJ2-7; D gene ambiguous. The germline gives CDR1 SGHRS, CDR2 YFSETQ. This CDR3 comprises 13 residues. Trimming removed 4 bases at V and 4 bases at J, with 12 bases between. The CDR3 nucleotides read TGCGCCAGCAGCCCGTACCCCGGATACGAGCAGTACGTC. It yields the protein CASSPYPGYEQYV.

In this sample, this clonotype turned up a few times. The chain recombines TRBV19 with TRBJ1-2; D uncertain. V lost 3 bases and J lost 8, with 22 bases in between. The germline gives CDR1 LNHDA, CDR2 SQIVND (reference sequence). The CDR3 is 16 amino acids. This CDR3 is CASSIGSVQSLAGYTF. Here the CDR3 DNA reads TGTGCCAGTAGTATCGGGAGCGTTCAGAGCCTCGCGGGCTACACCTTC. Filled out from reference TRBV19 and TRBJ1-2, the complete variable domain reads DGGITQSPKYLFRKEGQNVTLSCEQNLNHDAMYWYRQDPGQGLRLIYYSQIVNDFQKGDIAEGYSVSREKKESFPLTVTSAQKNPTAFYLCASSIGSVQSLAGYTFGSGTRLTVV.

The chain couples TRBV29-1 to TRBJ2-2; 10 nucleotides align to TRBD1. V shed 3 bases, J shed 3 bases, and the junction held 4 bases outside the gene matches. CDR3 length: 15 amino acids. Looked up from germline, CDR1 is SQVTM and CDR2 is ANQGSEA. CDR3 residues: CSVDGTGEDTGELFF. In DNA form, the CDR3 reads TGCAGCGTTGACGGGACAGGGGAAGACACCGGGGAGCTGTTTTTT.

This clonotype was counted a few times. The rearrangement links TRBV6-1 to TRBJ2-6, with 7 positions matching TRBD1. This CDR3 comprises 17 residues. Germline lookup yields CDR1 MNHNS and CDR2 SASEGT. Trimming cost V 3 bases and J 0 bases; bases outside gene matches: 5. The CDR3 protein is CASSETGILSGANVLTF. The DNA of the CDR3 is TGTGCCAGCAGTGAGACAGGGATCCTCTCTGGGGCCAACGTCCTGACTTTC.

This clonotype was seen ten or more times. The chain employs TRBV5-1 and TRBJ2-1; 9 bases align to TRBD1. Unmatched junction bases numbered 12, after V lost 5 bases and J lost 9 bases. This CDR3 has 15 amino acids. From germline, CDR1 is SGHRS and CDR2 YFSETQ. The CDR3 region is CASSGSQGAAGEQFF. The CDR3 DNA sequence: TGCGCCAGCAGTGGCTCACAGGGGGCGGCGGGTGAGCAGTTCTTC.

V usage is TRBV15 and J usage is TRBJ2-7; 8 positions agree with TRBD1. The V segment lost 3 bases and the J segment 5 bases; nucleotides outside the gene matches: 9. The CDR3 spans 15 residues. The germline V gene has CDR1 LNHNV and CDR2 YYDKDF (reference sequence). CDR3 DNA: TGTGCCACCAGCAGTCCCCAGGGGGCTTTCGACGAGCAGTACGTC. Residues: CATSSPQGAFDEQYV.

This chain connects TRBV5-1 to TRBJ2-7; D not resolved. The CDR3 runs 13 residues. V was cut by 0 bases and J by 9 bases, with 13 bases left in between. Germline loops: CDR1 SGHRS, CDR2 YFSETQ. In DNA form, the CDR3 reads TGCGCCAGCAGCTTGGGTGATCAGGTACGGCAGTACTTC. It specifies CASSLGDQVRQYF.

Here the CDR3 reads CASSLSGQGYGNTIYF. In nucleotides, the CDR3 is TGCGCCAGCAGCTTGTCGGGACAGGGGTACGGAAACACCATATATTTT. The chain joins TRBV5-1 to TRBJ1-3, with TRBD1 matching 10 bases. CDR3 length: 16 amino acids. From germline, CDR1 is SGHRS and CDR2 YFSETQ. The junction had 5 bases not matched to a gene; V was cut back by 1 base and J by 4 bases. The full variable domain, its missing parts supplied by reference TRBV5-1 and TRBJ1-3, is KAGVTQTPRYLIKTRGQQVTLSCSPISGHRSVSWYQQTPGQGLQFLFEYFSETQRNKGNFPGRFSGRQFSNSRSEMNVSTLELGDSALYLCASSLSGQGYGNTIYFGEGSWLTVV.

This chain uses TRBV6-1 with TRBJ2-3, with TRBD1 matching over 7 bases. Losses at the gene ends were 6 bases for V and 1 base for J; bases not matched to a gene: 4. From germline, CDR1 is MNHNS and CDR2 SASEGT. This CDR3 has 14 residues. The CDR3 region is CASRTTGGTDTQYF. The CDR3 DNA sequence: TGTGCCAGCAGGACCACAGGGGGCACAGATACGCAGTATTTT.

Note on this clonotype: Its ends do not fully match the called genes, so a read error is possible. The rearrangement links TRBV3-1 to TRBJ2-1; 8 bases match TRBD2. The CDR3 sequence is 18 residues long. Germline values: CDR1 LGHDT, CDR2 YNNKEL (reference sequence). In DNA form, the CDR3 reads TGTGCCAGCACCCAAGGTCGATCGCGGGAGGATTGGCACAATGAGCAGTTCTTC. It yields the protein CASTQGRSREDWHNEQFF.

The V and J genes are TRBV7-9 and TRBJ2-3; tentatively, D is TRBD1 or TRBD2 (5 bases each). The CDR3 contains 16 residues. Germline loops: CDR1 SEHNR, CDR2 FQNEAQ (reference sequence). With 1 base removed from V and 0 bases from J, the gap between germline ends came to 11 bases. CDR3 sequence: CASSLVRWGSTDTQYF. CDR3 coding DNA: TGTGCCAGCAGCTTAGTCCGTTGGGGGAGCACAGATACGCAGTATTTT.

There are a few counts of this clonotype. The chain joins TRBV6-6 to TRBJ2-5; unclear D gene. The CDR3 contains 13 residues. The V gene lost 6 bases and the J gene lost 3 bases, with 11 bases spanning the gap. The germline gives CDR1 MNHNY, CDR2 SVGAGI (reference sequence). Here the CDR3 reads CASREHAKETQYF. CDR3 sequence (DNA): TGTGCCAGCAGGGAACACGCGAAAGAGACCCAGTACTTC.

In its sample, this clonotype was seen many times. This chain uses TRBV3-1 with TRBJ2-5, with 8 bases identical to TRBD1. Germline V gene data show CDR1 as LGHDT and CDR2 as YNNKEL (reference sequence). Trimming took 3 bases from V and 3 from J; bases not matched to a gene: 9. This CDR3 has 16 residues. The CDR3 nucleotides read TGTGCCAGCAGCCAGGCCTTTACAGGGGGGAAAGAGACCCAGTACTTC. This sequence encodes CASSQAFTGGKETQYF.

The chain joins TRBV5-1 to TRBJ2-7; TRBD2 agrees at 7 bases. Germline V gene lookup returns CDR1 SGHRS and CDR2 YFSETQ. With 3 bases clipped from V and 2 bases from J, the junction kept 5 bases outside the gene matches. This CDR3 region has 14 residues. CDR3 coding DNA: TGCGCCAGCAGCTCCGAAACTAGCGCCTACGAGCAGTACGTC. Amino acids: CASSSETSAYEQYV.

This clonotype was recorded at least ten times. V and J are TRBV20-1 and TRBJ2-4; 7 bases are a match to TRBD1. The CDR3 runs to 13 residues. The V segment lost 3 bases and the J segment 1 base; nucleotides outside the gene matches: 0. In germline, CDR1 is DFQATT, CDR2 SNEGSKA (reference sequence). CDR3: CSASRGAKNIQYF. CDR3 nucleotide sequence: TGCAGTGCTAGCAGGGGGGCCAAAAACATTCAGTACTTC.

This chain links TRBV15 with TRBJ2-3; no definite D call. Germline values: CDR1 LNHNV, CDR2 YYDKDF (reference sequence). The V end was cut by 0 bases, the J end by 2 bases, with 12 bases between. CDR3 length: 16 residues. As DNA, the CDR3 is TGTGCCACCAGCAGAGATAGTAGAAGGTTCACAGATACGCAGTATTTT. Its translation: CATSRDSRRFTDTQYF.

The gene calls are TRBV20-1 and TRBJ1-6, with 7 bases identical to TRBD1. Trimming at V came to 3 bases and at J to 6 bases, leaving 11 bases not matched to a gene. CDR1 is DFQATT and CDR2 is SNEGSKA in the germline V gene (reference sequence). The CDR3 sequence is 16 residues long. The CDR3 region is CSASASPQGGNSPLHF. CDR3 nucleotides: TGCAGTGCTAGTGCATCCCCCCAGGGGGGTAATTCACCCCTCCACTTT.

In this sample, this clonotype turned up a few times. The chain combines TRBV7-9 with TRBJ1-1; 7 nucleotides agree with TRBD1. Unmatched junction bases numbered 13, after V lost 1 base and J lost 5 bases. The CDR3 covers 17 residues. Germline CDR1 and CDR2: SEHNR and FQNEAQ (reference sequence). Written as DNA, the CDR3 is TGTGCCAGCAGCTTAGTGCAGTTTGGGACAGCGTTGACTGAAGCTTTCTTT. It codes for CASSLVQFGTALTEAFF. The full variable domain, its missing parts supplied by reference TRBV7-9 and TRBJ1-1, is DTGVSQNPRHKITKRGQNVTFRCDPISEHNRLYWYRQTLGQGPEFLTYFQNEAQLEKSRLLSDRFSAERPKGSFSTLEIQRTEQGDSAMYLCASSLVQFGTALTEAFFGQGTRLTVV.

This clonotype came up many times. The chain links TRBV5-1 to TRBJ1-5; D not resolved. CDR1 is SGHRS, CDR2 YFSETQ, per germline. Trimming left V 0 bases short and J 8 bases short, with 15 bases between. This CDR3 region has 15 residues. CDR3 amino acids: CASSLGHSPLEPQHF. The CDR3 DNA reads as TGCGCCAGCAGCTTGGGACACAGCCCTTTGGAGCCCCAGCATTTT. Complete variable domain (other parts from reference TRBV5-1 and TRBJ1-5): KAGVTQTPRYLIKTRGQQVTLSCSPISGHRSVSWYQQTPGQGLQFLFEYFSETQRNKGNFPGRFSGRQFSNSRSEMNVSTLELGDSALYLCASSLGHSPLEPQHFGDGTRLSIL.

This clonotype has only a few counts. V gene TRBV5-5 combines with J gene TRBJ1-2, with TRBD1 identical over 7 bases. Germline trimming cut 0 bases from V and 7 bases from J; bases unmatched to any gene: 3. Looked up from germline, CDR1 is SGHKS and CDR2 is YYEKEE (reference sequence). This CDR3 region has 13 residues. CDR3 loop: CASSLETGTGYTF. Written as DNA, the CDR3 is TGTGCCAGCAGCTTGGAGACAGGGACTGGCTACACCTTC.

This clonotype was recorded a few times. J is TRBJ2-2 and V is TRBV20-1; no definite D call. Trimming took off 5 bases at V and 6 bases at J, with 10 bases between the two ends. This CDR3 spans 12 amino acids. Germline V CDR1 and CDR2: DFQATT, SNEGSKA (reference sequence). The CDR3 coding sequence is TGCAGTGCTCCGACTCTATCCGGGGAGCTGTTTTTT. Translation gives CSAPTLSGELFF.